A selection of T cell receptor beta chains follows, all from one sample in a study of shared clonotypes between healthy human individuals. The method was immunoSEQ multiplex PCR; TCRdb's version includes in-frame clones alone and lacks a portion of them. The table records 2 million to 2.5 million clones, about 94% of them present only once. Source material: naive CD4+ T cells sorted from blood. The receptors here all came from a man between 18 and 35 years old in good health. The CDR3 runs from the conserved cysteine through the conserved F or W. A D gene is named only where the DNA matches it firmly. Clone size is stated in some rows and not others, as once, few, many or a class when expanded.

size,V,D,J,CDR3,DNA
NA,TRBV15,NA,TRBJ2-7,CATSRDPPRAGKIYEQYF,TGTGCCACCAGCAGAGATCCCCCTCGCGCAGGGAAAATTTACGAGCAGTACTTC
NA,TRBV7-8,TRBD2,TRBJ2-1,CASSLGAGESNEQFF,TGTGCCAGCAGCTTAGGGGCGGGGGAGTCCAATGAGCAGTTCTTC
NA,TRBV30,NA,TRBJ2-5,CAWSWQEQETQYF,TGTGCCTGGAGTTGGCAGGAGCAAGAGACCCAGTACTTC
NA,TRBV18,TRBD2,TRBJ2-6,CASLPSGGASGANVLTF,TGTGCCAGCTTACCTAGCGGGGGGGCATCTGGGGCCAACGTCCTGACTTTC
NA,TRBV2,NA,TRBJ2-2,CASSDLQANTGELFF,TGTGCCAGCAGTGATCTGCAGGCAAACACCGGGGAGCTGTTTTTT
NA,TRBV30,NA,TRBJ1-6,CAGSTRDGGPLHF,TGTGCCGGTTCCACACGGGACGGAGGACCCCTCCACTTT
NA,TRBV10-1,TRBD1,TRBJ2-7,CASSDRQGAFGGCYEQYF,TGCGCCAGCAGTGATCGACAGGGGGCCTTCGGGGGCTGCTACGAGCAGTACTTC
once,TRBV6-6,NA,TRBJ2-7,CASSYSAYEQYF,TGTGCCAGCAGTTACTCGGCCTACGAGCAGTACTTC
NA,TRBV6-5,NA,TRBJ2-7,CASSSFSGVGEQYF,TGTGCCAGCAGTTCCTTTTCGGGGGTGGGCGAGCAGTACTTC
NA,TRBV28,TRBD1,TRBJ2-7,CASSPPDRGRYEQYF,TGTGCCAGCAGCCCTCCGGACAGGGGGCGTTACGAGCAGTACTTC
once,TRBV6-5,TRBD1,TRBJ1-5,CASRPDRGLGQPQHF,TGTGCCAGCAGACCCGACAGGGGGCTCGGTCAGCCCCAGCATTTT
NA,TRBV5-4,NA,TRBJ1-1,CASSLTGTNTEAFF,TGTGCCAGCAGCTTGACAGGGACTAACACTGAAGCTTTCTTT
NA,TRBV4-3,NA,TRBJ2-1,CASSPRPEGSSYNEQFF,TGCGCCAGCAGCCCGCGCCCCGAGGGGAGCTCCTACAATGAGCAGTTCTTC
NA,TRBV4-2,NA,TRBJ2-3,CASSLEGGPSDTQYF,TGTGCCAGCAGCCTTGAGGGGGGGCCCTCAGATACGCAGTATTTT
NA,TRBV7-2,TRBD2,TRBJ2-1,CASSSTSGSYNEQFF,TGTGCCAGCAGCTCGACTAGCGGGAGTTACAATGAGCAGTTCTTC
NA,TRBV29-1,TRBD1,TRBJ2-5,CSVVKGAGIETQYF,TGCAGCGTTGTGAAGGGGGCCGGGATAGAGACCCAGTACTTC
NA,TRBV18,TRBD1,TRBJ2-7,CASSRTGVSYEQYF,TGTGCCAGCTCACGGACAGGGGTATCCTACGAGCAGTACTTC
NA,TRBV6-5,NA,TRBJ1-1,CASSYSRGQGYAFF,TGTGCCAGCAGTTACTCTCGGGGCCAGGGGTATGCTTTCTTT
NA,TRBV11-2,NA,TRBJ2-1,CASSPGRGGMGNEQFF,TGTGCCAGCAGCCCGGGAAGGGGCGGGATGGGGAATGAGCAGTTCTTC
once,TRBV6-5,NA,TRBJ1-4,CASSYSGQLFF,TGTGCCAGCAGTTACTCGGGACAACTGTTTTTT
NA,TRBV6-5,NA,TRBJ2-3,CASTLRGFGTDTQYF,TGTGCCAGCACCCTCAGGGGTTTTGGCACAGATACGCAGTATTTT
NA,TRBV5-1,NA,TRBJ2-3,CASSAELDPLPTDTQYF,TGCGCCAGCAGCGCCGAACTGGATCCCCTCCCCACAGATACGCAGTATTTT
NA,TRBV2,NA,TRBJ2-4,CASSTKDRLAKNIQYF,TGTGCCAGCAGCACCAAGGACCGACTAGCCAAAAACATTCAGTACTTC
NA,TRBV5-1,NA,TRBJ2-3,CASSFEGNTDTQYF,TGCGCCAGCAGCTTCGAAGGGAACACAGATACGCAGTATTTT
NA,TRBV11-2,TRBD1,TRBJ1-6,CASSLATGVNSPLHF,TGTGCCAGCAGCTTAGCAACAGGGGTTAATTCACCCCTCCACTTT
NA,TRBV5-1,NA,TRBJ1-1,CASSIDGLNTEAFF,TGCGCCAGCAGCATAGACGGATTGAACACTGAAGCTTTCTTT
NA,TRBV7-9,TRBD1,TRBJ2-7,CASSPMDRGIPYF,TGTGCCAGCAGCCCCATGGACAGGGGTATTCCGTACTTC
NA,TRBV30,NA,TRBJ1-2,CAWNSGRGFGYTF,TGTGCCTGGAATTCGGGGAGAGGGTTTGGCTACACCTTC
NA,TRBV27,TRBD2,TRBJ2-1,CAIGRGSSYNEQFF,TGTGCCATCGGGAGGGGGAGCTCCTACAATGAGCAGTTCTTC
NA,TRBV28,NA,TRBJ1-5,CASCGNQPQHF,TGTGCCAGTTGCGGCAACCAGCCCCAGCATTTT
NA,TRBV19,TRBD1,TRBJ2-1,CASSGTAYNEQFF,TGTGCCAGTAGTGGGACAGCCTACAATGAGCAGTTCTTC
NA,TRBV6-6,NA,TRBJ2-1,CASSLLGGNNEQFF,TGTGCCAGCAGTTTATTAGGGGGGAACAATGAGCAGTTCTTC
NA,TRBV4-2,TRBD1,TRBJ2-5,CASSQGDRDQETQYF,TGTGCCAGCAGCCAAGGAGACAGGGACCAAGAGACCCAGTACTTC
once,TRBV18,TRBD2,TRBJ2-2,CASQVQRERRTGELFF,TGTGCCAGCCAAGTCCAGCGGGAGAGAAGAACCGGGGAGCTGTTTTTT
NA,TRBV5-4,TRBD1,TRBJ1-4,CASSWDRAGEKLFF,TGTGCCAGCAGCTGGGACAGGGCTGGTGAAAAACTGTTTTTT
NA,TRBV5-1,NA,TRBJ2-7,CASSSTGSYEQYF,TGCGCCAGCAGCTCAACAGGGAGCTACGAGCAGTACTTC
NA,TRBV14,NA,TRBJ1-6,CASSQVQGKRSPLHF,TGTGCCAGCAGCCAAGTGCAGGGAAAGAGATCACCCCTCCACTTT
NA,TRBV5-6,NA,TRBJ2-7,CASSHPPGEQYF,TGTGCCAGCAGTCACCCTCCAGGGGAGCAGTACTTC
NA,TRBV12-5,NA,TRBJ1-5,CASDSCQPQHF,TGTGCTAGTGACTCGTGTCAGCCCCAGCATTTT